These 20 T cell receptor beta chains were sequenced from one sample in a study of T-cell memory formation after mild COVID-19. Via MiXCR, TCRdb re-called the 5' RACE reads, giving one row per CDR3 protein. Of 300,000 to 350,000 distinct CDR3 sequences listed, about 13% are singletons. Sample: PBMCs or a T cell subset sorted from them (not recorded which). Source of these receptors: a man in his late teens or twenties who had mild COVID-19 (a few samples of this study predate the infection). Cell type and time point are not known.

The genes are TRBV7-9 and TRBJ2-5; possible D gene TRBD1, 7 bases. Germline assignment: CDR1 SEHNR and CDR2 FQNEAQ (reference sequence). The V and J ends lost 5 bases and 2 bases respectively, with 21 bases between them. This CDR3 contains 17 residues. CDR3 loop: CASSPGSRGDFQETQYF. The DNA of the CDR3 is TGTGCCAGCAGCCCCGGTTCCAGGGGGGATTTTCAAGAGACCCAGTACTTC.

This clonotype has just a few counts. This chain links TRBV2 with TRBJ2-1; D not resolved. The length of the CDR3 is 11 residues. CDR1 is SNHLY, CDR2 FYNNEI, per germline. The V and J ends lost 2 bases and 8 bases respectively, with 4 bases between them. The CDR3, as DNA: TGTGCCAGCAGTGAAAACTATGAGCAGTTCTTC. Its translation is CASSENYEQFF. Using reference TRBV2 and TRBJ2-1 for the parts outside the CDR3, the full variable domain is EPEVTQTPSHQVTQMGQEVILRCVPISNHLYFYWYRQILGQKVEFLVSFYNNEISEKSEIFDDQFSVERPDGSNFTLKIRSTKLEDSAMYFCASSENYEQFFGPGTRLTVL.

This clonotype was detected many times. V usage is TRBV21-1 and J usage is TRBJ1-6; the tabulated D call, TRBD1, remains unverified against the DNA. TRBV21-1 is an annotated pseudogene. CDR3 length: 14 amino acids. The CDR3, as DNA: TGTGCCAGCAGCAAAGGACAGGGTAATTCACCCCTCCACTTT. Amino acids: CASSKGQGNSPLHF.

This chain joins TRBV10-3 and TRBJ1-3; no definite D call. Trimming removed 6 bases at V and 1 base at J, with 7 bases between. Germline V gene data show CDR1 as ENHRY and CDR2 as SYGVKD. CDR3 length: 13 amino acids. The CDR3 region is CAISPASGNTIYF. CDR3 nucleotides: TGTGCCATCAGCCCCGCATCTGGAAACACCATATATTTT.

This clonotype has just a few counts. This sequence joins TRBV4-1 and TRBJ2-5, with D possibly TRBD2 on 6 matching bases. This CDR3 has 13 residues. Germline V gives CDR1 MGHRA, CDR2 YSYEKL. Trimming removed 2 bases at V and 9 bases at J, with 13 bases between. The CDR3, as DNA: TGCGCCAGCAGCCAACTCCCGTGGGGGGCCCAGTACTTC. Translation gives CASSQLPWGAQYF.

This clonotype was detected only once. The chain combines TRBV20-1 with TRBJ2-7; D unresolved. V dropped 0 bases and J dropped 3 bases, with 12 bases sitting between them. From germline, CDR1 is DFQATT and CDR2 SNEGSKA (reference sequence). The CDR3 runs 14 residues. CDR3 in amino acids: CSAREDVSSYEQYF. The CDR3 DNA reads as TGCAGTGCTAGAGAGGACGTCTCGAGCTACGAGCAGTACTTC.

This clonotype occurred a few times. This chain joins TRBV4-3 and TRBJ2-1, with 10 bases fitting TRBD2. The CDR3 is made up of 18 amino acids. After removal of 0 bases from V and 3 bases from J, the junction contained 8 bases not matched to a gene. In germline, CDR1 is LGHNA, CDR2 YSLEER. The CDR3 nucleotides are TGCGCCAGCAGCCAAGAGACCCCTAGCGGGGGATTCTACAATGAGCAGTTCTTC. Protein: CASSQETPSGGFYNEQFF.

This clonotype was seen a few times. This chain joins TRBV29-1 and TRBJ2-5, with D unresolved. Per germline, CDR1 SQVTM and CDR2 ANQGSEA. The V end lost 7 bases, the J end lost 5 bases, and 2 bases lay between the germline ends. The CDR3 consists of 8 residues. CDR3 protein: CSDETQYF. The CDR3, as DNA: TGCAGCGATGAGACCCAGTACTTC.

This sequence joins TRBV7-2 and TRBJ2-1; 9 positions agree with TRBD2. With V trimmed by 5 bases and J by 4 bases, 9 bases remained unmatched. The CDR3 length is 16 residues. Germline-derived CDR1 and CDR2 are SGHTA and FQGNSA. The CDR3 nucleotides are TGTGCCAGCAGCGCCACACTAGCGGGCACATACAATGAGCAGTTCTTC. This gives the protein CASSATLAGTYNEQFF.

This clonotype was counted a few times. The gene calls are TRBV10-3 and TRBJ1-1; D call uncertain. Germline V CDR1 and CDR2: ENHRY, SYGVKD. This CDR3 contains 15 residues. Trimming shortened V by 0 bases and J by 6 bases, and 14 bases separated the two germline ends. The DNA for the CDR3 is TGTGCCATCAGTGAGTCGAACGCGGGCCGGGCTGAAGCTTTCTTT. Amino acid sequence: CAISESNAGRAEAFF.

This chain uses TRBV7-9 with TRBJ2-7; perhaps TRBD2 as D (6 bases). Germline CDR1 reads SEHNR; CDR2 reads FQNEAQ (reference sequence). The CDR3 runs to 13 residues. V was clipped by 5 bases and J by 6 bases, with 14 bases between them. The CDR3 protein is CASSPPGSGEQYF. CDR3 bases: TGTGCCAGCAGCCCCCCGGGTAGCGGCGAGCAGTACTTC.

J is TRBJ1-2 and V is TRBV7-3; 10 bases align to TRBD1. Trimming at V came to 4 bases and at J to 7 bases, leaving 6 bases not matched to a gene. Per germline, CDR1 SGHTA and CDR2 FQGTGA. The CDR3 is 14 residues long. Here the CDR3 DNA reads TGTGCCAGCAGCTACGGGACAGGGGATCTTGGCTACACCTTC. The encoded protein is CASSYGTGDLGYTF.

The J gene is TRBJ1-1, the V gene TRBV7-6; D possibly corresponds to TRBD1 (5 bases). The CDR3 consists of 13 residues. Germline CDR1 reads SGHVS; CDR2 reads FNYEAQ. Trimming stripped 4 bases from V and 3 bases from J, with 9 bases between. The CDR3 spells CASSWGWDTEAFF. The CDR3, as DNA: TGTGCCAGCAGCTGGGGGTGGGACACTGAAGCTTTCTTT.

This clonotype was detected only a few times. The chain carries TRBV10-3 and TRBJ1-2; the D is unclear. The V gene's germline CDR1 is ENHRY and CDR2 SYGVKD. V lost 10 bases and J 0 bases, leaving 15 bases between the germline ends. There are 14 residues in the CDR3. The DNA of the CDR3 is TGTGCCAGCCAGACACTCCCAGCTAACTATGGCTACACCTTC. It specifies CASQTLPANYGYTF.

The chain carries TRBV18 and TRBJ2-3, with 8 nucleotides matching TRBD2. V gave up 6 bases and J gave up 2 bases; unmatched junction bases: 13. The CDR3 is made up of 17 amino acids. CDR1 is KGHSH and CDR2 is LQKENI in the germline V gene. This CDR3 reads CASSPSGGGGSTDTQYF. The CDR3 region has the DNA TGTGCCAGCTCCCCCTCCGGCGGCGGGGGGTCCACAGATACGCAGTATTTT.

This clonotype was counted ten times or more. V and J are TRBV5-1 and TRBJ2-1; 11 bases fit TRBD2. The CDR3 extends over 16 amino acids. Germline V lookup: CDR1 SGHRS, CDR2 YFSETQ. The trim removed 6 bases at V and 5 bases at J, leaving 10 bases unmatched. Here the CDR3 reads CASTKLSGGANNEQFF. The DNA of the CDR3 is TGCGCCAGCACCAAACTTAGCGGGGGGGCGAACAATGAGCAGTTCTTC.

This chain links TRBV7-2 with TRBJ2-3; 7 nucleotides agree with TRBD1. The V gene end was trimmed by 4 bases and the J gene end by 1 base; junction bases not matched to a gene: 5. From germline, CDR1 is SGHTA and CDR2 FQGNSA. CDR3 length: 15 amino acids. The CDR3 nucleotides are TGTGCCAGCAGCTACAGGGGCTCAGGCACAGATACGCAGTATTTT. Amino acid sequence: CASSYRGSGTDTQYF.

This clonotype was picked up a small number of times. CDR3: CASSQVLGTNYGYTF. The DNA for the CDR3 is TGTGCCAGCAGCCAAGTGCTGGGCACCAACTATGGCTACACCTTC. The chain is built from TRBV4-2 and TRBJ1-2; D gene uncertain. The germline V gene has CDR1 LGHNA and CDR2 YNFKEQ. The CDR3 runs 15 residues. V shed 1 base and J shed 2 bases, with 11 bases lying between them.

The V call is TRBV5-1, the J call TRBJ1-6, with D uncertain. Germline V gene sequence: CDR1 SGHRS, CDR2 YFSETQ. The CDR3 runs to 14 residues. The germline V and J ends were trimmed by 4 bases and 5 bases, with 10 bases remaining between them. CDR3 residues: CASSVDGDNSPLHF. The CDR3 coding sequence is TGCGCCAGCAGCGTGGACGGTGATAATTCACCCCTCCACTTT.

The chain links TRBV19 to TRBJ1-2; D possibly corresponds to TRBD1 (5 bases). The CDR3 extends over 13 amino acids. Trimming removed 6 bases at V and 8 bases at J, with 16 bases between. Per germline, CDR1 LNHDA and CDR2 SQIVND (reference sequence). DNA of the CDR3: TGTGCCAGTAGCCATTTGGGGGAGTACGGCTACACCTTC. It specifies CASSHLGEYGYTF.